This T cell receptor beta chain was captured by sequencing in a study of blood T cell repertoires in COVID-19. In the study overall: PBMCs, B-cell-depleted T cells, or T cells provided the cDNA or gDNA that made up the material.

This CDR3 has 14 amino acids. Per germline, CDR1 GTSNPN and CDR2 SVGIG (reference sequence). The V gene end was trimmed by 3 bases and the J gene end by 5 bases; junction bases not matched to a gene: 8. Here immunoSEQ multiplex PCR was the method, and the copy in TCRdb shows in-frame clones only, minus some. The profile shows 410,000 or so clones, around 89% of them singletons. This chain joins TRBV30 and TRBJ1-2; TRBD1 agrees at 8 bases. The TCR sequence derives from a woman between 40 and 55 years old with COVID-19, enrolled during active disease. The sequencing sample was made of peripheral blood. Written as DNA, the CDR3 is TGTGCCTGGAGGGAACAGGGGGAGAGATATGGCTACACCTTC. It codes for CAWREQGERYGYTF.